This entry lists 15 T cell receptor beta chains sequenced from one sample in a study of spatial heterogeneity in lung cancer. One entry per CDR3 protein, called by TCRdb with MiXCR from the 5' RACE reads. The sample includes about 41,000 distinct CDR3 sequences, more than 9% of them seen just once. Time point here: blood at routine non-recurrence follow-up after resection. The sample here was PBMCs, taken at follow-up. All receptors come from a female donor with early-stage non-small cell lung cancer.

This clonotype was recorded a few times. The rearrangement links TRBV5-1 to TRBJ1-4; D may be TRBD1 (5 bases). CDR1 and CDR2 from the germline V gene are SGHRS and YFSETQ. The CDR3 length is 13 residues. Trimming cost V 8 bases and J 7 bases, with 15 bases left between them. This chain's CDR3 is CASGAGLREKLFF. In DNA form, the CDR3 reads TGCGCCAGTGGGGCAGGGCTTCGTGAAAAACTGTTTTTT.

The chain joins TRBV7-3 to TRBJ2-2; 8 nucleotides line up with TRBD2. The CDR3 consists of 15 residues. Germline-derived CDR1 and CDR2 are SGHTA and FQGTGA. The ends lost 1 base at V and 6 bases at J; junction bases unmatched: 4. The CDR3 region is CASSLSPGLAGELFF. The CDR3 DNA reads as TGTGCCAGCAGCTTAAGCCCGGGACTAGCCGGGGAGCTGTTTTTT.

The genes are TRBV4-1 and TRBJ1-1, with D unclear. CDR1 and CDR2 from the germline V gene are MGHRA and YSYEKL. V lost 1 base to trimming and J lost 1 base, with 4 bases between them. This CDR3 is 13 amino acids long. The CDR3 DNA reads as TGCGCCAGCAGCCAAGGCCCGAACACTGAAGCTTTCTTT. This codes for CASSQGPNTEAFF.

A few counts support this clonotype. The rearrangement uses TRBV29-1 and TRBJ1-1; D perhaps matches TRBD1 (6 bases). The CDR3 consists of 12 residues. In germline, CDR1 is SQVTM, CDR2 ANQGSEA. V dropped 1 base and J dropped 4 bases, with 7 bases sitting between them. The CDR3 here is CSVEGTVTEAFF. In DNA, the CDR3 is TGCAGCGTTGAAGGGACAGTCACTGAAGCTTTCTTT.

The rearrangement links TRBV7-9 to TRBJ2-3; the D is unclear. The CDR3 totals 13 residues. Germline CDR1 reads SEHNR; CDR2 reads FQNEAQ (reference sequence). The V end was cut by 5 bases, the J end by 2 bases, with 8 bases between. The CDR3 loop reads CASSDGYTDTQYF. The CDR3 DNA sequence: TGTGCCAGCAGCGACGGTTACACAGATACGCAGTATTTT.

CDR3 sequence (DNA): TGCAGTGGTCGGACAGGGGTCGAGCAGTACTTC. The encoded protein is CSGRTGVEQYF. The rearrangement links TRBV20-1 to TRBJ2-7; the match to TRBD1 covers 9 bases. The CDR3 covers 11 residues. CDR1 is DFQATT, CDR2 SNEGSKA, per germline (reference sequence). J lost 6 bases, V lost 7 bases, and 4 bases had no gene match.

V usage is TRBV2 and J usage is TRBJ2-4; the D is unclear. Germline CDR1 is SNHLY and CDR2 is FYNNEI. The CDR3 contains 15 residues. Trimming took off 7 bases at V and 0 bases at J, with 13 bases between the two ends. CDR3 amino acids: CASILGPSAKNIQYF. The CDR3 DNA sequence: TGTGCCAGCATTCTAGGTCCTTCAGCCAAAAACATTCAGTACTTC.

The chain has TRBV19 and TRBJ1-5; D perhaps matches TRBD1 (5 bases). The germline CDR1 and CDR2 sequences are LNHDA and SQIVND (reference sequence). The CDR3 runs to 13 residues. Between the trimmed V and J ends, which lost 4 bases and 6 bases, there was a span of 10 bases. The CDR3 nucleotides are TGTGCCAGTAGTACCGGGAGGGGTCAGCCCCAGCATTTT. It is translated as CASSTGRGQPQHF.

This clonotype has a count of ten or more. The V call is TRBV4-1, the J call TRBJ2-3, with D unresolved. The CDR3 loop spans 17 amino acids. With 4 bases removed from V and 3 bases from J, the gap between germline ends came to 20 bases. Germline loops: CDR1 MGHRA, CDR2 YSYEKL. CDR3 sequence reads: CASSPWGSPLSTDTQYF. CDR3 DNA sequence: TGCGCCAGCAGCCCCTGGGGATCCCCATTAAGTACAGATACGCAGTATTTT.

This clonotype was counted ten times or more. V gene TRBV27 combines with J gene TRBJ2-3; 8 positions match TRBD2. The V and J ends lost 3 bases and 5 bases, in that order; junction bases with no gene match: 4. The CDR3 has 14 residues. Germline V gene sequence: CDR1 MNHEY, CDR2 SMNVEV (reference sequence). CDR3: CASSFLAGVDTQYF. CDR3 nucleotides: TGTGCCAGCAGTTTCCTAGCGGGCGTAGATACGCAGTATTTT.

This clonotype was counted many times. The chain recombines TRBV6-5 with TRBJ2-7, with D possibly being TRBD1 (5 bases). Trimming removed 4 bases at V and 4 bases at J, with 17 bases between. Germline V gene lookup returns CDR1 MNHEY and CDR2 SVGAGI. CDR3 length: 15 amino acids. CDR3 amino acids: CASSLDRGSPYEQYF. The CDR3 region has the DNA TGTGCCAGCAGTTTAGATAGGGGCAGCCCTTACGAGCAGTACTTC.

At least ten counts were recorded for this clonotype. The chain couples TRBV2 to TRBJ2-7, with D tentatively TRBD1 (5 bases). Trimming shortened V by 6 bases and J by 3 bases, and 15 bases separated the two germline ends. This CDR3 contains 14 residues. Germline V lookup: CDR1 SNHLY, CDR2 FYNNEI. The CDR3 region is CASSRFIDSYEQYF. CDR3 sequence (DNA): TGTGCCAGCAGCCGTTTTATTGACAGCTACGAGCAGTACTTC.

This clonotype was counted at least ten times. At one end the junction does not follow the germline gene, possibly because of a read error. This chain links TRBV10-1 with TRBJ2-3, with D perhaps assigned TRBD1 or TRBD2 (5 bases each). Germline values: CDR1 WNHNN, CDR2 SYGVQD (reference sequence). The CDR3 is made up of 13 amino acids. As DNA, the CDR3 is TGCGCCAGCAGTGAGTCGAAGGGACGGATTGGGAATTTT. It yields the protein CASSESKGRIGNF.

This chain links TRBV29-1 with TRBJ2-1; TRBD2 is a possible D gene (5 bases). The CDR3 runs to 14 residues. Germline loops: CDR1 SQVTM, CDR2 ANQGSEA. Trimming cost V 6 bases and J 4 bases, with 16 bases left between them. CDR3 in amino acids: CSVDGILAYNEQFF. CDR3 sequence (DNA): TGCAGCGTCGACGGGATCCTCGCTTACAATGAGCAGTTCTTC.

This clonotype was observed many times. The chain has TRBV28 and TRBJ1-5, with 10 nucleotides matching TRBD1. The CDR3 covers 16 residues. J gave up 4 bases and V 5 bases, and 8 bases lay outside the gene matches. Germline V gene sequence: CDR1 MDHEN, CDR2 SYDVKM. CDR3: CASSHPRTGGNQPQHF. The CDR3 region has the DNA TGTGCCAGCAGTCACCCGAGGACAGGGGGGAATCAGCCCCAGCATTTT.